These 4 T cell receptor beta chains were all obtained from the same sample, sequenced in a study of blood T cell repertoires in COVID-19 (dated by TCRdb to about 2020). The library was prepared using the immunoSEQ multiplex PCR assay. Not all clones reach the TCRdb copy of this immuneACCESS table, which keeps in-frame sequences only. Checked studies attribute under half of the gap to unresolved V genes and leave the rest unexplained. This sample gives under 200,000 clones in total; about 85% of them show up just once. The top ten constitute 0.95% of the sample. Sequencing used peripheral blood. The receptors derive from a man in his sixties with COVID-19, enrolled during active disease.

This clone was observed a few times. The CDR3 is CASRRDRGNTEAFF. The CDR3 DNA reads as TGTGCCAGCAGGCGCGACAGGGGGAACACTGAAGCTTTCTTT. The chain couples TRBV7-9 to TRBJ1-1, with 8 bases fitting TRBD1. The CDR3 covers 14 residues. V shed 6 bases and J 1 base; nucleotides not matched to a gene: 4. CDR1 SEHNR and CDR2 FQNEAQ come from the germline V gene (reference sequence). Drawing the rest from reference TRBV7-9 and TRBJ1-1, the complete variable domain is DTGVSQNPRHKITKRGQNVTFRCDPISEHNRLYWYRQTLGQGPEFLTYFQNEAQLEKSRLLSDRFSAERPKGSFSTLEIQRTEQGDSAMYLCASRRDRGNTEAFFGQGTRLTVV.

The sample holds one count of this clone. The chain joins TRBV30 to TRBJ2-1, with D perhaps TRBD2 (5 bases). The germline V gene encodes CDR1 GTSNPN and CDR2 SVGIG (reference sequence). This CDR3 region has 13 residues. V lost 3 bases, J lost 4 bases, and 10 bases lay in between. CDR3 sequence reads: CAWSRAEYNEQFF. The CDR3 bases are TGTGCCTGGAGCCGAGCGGAGTACAATGAGCAGTTCTTC. The full variable domain, with the rest looked up from reference TRBV30 and TRBJ2-1, is SQTIHQWPATLVQPVGSPLSLECTVEGTSNPNLYWYRQAAGRGLQLLFYSVGIGQISSEVPQNLSASRPQDRQFILSSKKLLLSDSGFYLCAWSRAEYNEQFFGPGTRLTVL.

This rearrangement joins TRBV9 to TRBJ1-5, with 9 positions matching TRBD1. The trim removed 3 bases at V and 4 bases at J, leaving 5 bases unmatched. Germline CDR1 is SGDLS and CDR2 is YYNGEE. The CDR3 loop spans 15 amino acids. The CDR3 nucleotides are TGTGCCAGCAGCGAAGGGGACAGGGAAAATCAGCCCCAGCATTTT. It specifies CASSEGDRENQPQHF.

J is TRBJ1-1 and V is TRBV19, with D perhaps matching TRBD1 (6 bases). Deletions cut 5 bases from V and 5 bases from J, with 15 bases between. This CDR3 contains 14 residues. The V gene's germline CDR1 is LNHDA and CDR2 SQIVND (reference sequence). CDR3 sequence (DNA): TGTGCCAGTAGTCCCCGAACAGGGCGGACTGAAGCTTTCTTT. Translated: CASSPRTGRTEAFF. The full variable domain, its missing parts supplied by reference TRBV19 and TRBJ1-1, is DGGITQSPKYLFRKEGQNVTLSCEQNLNHDAMYWYRQDPGQGLRLIYYSQIVNDFQKGDIAEGYSVSREKKESFPLTVTSAQKNPTAFYLCASSPRTGRTEAFFGQGTRLTVV.